The rows below give T cell receptor beta chains drawn from one sample of a study of T-cell memory formation after mild COVID-19. MiXCR, run by TCRdb on the 5' RACE reads, gives a single entry per CDR3 protein. The sample includes roughly 340,000 distinct CDR3 sequences, around a sixth of them seen just once. The sequenced sample consisted of PBMCs or a T cell subset sorted from them (not recorded which). The receptors come from a young man who had mild COVID-19 (a few samples of this study predate the infection). Cell type and time point are not known. CDR3s include the opening cysteine and the closing phenylalanine or tryptophan. D genes are given only for firm matches. Size values are once, few and many counts, or a class for expanded clones, and some rows have none.

>TRBV6-5|few|TRBJ1-1|.
CASSYNFRDGAFF
TGTGCCAGCAGTTACAATTTCCGGGACGGCGCTTTCTTT
>TRBV27|.|TRBJ2-3|TRBD1
CASSWTGMGTDTQYF
TGTGCCAGCAGCTGGACAGGGATGGGCACAGATACGCAGTATTTT
>TRBV4-3|.|TRBJ1-1|.
CASSQGTGANTEAFF
TGCGCCAGCAGCCAGGGGACGGGGGCGAACACTGAAGCTTTCTTT
>TRBV28|few|TRBJ2-5|TRBD1
CASSLGGTGPQETQYF
TGTGCCAGCAGTTTAGGTGGGACAGGACCTCAAGAGACCCAGTACTTC
>TRBV10-3|few|TRBJ2-3|TRBD2
CAISDSSGGIDTQYF
TGTGCCATCAGTGACTCTAGCGGGGGGATTGATACGCAGTATTTT
>TRBV12-3/TRBV12-4|few|TRBJ2-1|TRBD2
CASSFLASGGDEQFF
TGTGCCAGCAGTTTCTTGGCTAGCGGGGGCGATGAGCAGTTCTTC
>TRBV12-3/TRBV12-4|few|TRBJ2-2|.
CASIRYTGELFF
TGTGCCAGCATTAGGTACACCGGGGAGCTGTTTTTT
>TRBV3-1|.|TRBJ2-1|.
CASSQGVGNNEQFF
TGTGCCAGCAGCCAAGGGGTTGGAAACAATGAGCAGTTCTTC
>TRBV5-1|many|TRBJ2-3|TRBD2
CASSPTSSGELQDTQYF
TGCGCCAGCAGCCCGACCTCTAGCGGGGAGCTTCAAGATACGCAGTATTTT
>TRBV6-5|many|TRBJ2-5|.
CASSYSAGSQETQYF
TGTGCCAGCAGTTACTCGGCAGGATCCCAAGAGACCCAGTACTTC